This record looks at one T cell receptor beta chain sequence and its context. Its matching antigen is unknown. Every bulk PBMC sample received the same 350 ng of DNA. The table came from immunoSEQ multiplex PCR; TCRdb's copy has only in-frame clones and leaves some out. In the table there are fewer than 15,000 clones, 80% to 95% of which are singletons. This entry is derived from a study of blood T cell dynamics during melanoma immunotherapy. Whole-study context: Metastatic melanoma patients received first-line pembrolizumab or nivolumab plus ipilimumab.

Stated time point: week 3, after first cycle of checkpoint inhibitor. Prior systemic cancer therapy, immunosuppressant use and other active malignancies excluded patients. Study-wide results and limits: At W3, later disease-control patients showed bifurcated PBMC repertoire changes, unlike progressors.

The receptor was derived from a human donor with melanoma. The material sequenced was blood, taken from a patient treated with checkpoint blockade.

CDR3 nucleotides: TGTGCCAGTAGTGCTCGCAGGGAGGGAGGAGAAGCTTTCTTT. Amino acid sequence: CASSARREGGEAFF. The gene calls are TRBV19 and TRBJ1-1; tentatively, D is TRBD1 (5 bases). The germline V gene has CDR1 LNHDA and CDR2 SQIVND (reference sequence). V was trimmed by 5 bases and J by 8 bases, leaving 18 bases between them. The CDR3 runs to 14 residues.